This TCR beta chain was profiled in a study of OX40 agonist ivuxolimab in advanced cancers. Notes on the research overall: Ivuxolimab, which targeted the costimulatory receptor OX40 (CD134), was an agonistic, fully human IgG2 monoclonal antibody. The point of sequencing TCRbeta in the periphery was to test whether ivuxolimab changed TCR sequence diversity and drove clonal T-cell expansion. Intravenous ivuxolimab was administered to patients every 2 weeks at six dose levels: 0.01, 0.1, 0.3, 1.5, 3 and 10 mg/kg. Patients were allowed to have had prior anti-PD-1, anti-PD-L1 or anti-CTLA-4 therapy, and approximately 40% of the dose-escalation patients had been treated with checkpoint inhibitors. A male proportion of 82.7% and a mean age of 60 years, ranging from 23 to 79, were recorded for the dose-escalation cohort. Three dose-escalation patients achieved partial responses, one with hepatocellular carcinoma and two with cutaneous melanoma. Among the roughly 50 dose-escalation patients, 19 had hepatocellular carcinoma, 15 melanoma, 9 renal cell carcinoma and 9 head and neck cancer. The paper reports the monotherapy dose-escalation portion (N ≈ 52 patients) of the phase I ivuxolimab trial. What the authors observed across the whole study: At doses of 0.1 to 3.0 mg/kg, clonal expansion of both CD4+ and CD8+ T cells in blood was seen between baseline and week 6. On average, CD8+ T cells showed more expanded clones than CD4+ T cells after ivuxolimab. Which antigens the clonally expanded peripheral T cells were specific for was not determined. Partial responders in the 0.1-3.0 mg/kg groups had among the lowest normalized peripheral clonal expansion, especially among CD8+ T cells. Low levels of normalized T-cell clonal expansion were also shown by some nonresponding patients.

The germline V gene yields SGHAT for CDR1 and FQNNGV for CDR2. V is shortened by 0 bases, J by 4 bases, and the region joining them spans 7 bases. Reading from cysteine to phenylalanine, the CDR3 counts 13 amino acids. Only the CDR3 part of the read is kept: 39 bases, read in frame from the first base. About this clone itself: Which antigen it targets is not known. Qualities for individual bases were not recorded, and no much larger clone is one base off.

The trial excluded patients who had a history of autoimmune disease or were on systemic immunosuppression. In every dose cohort, peripheral blood was drawn for TCR sequencing at baseline, cycle 4 day 1, and cycle 7 day 1. Samples were obtained from an open-label, multicenter, first-in-human phase I dose-escalation trial of ivuxolimab. Adults with locally advanced or metastatic melanoma, renal cell, hepatocellular, or head and neck squamous cell carcinoma were enrolled in the trial. Before TCR sequencing, CD4+ T cells and CD8+ T cells were sorted from peripheral blood as separate populations. Genomic DNA was isolated from the sorted cells so that the TCRbeta CDR3 region could be sequenced. TCRbeta CDR3 regions were sequenced using the immunoSEQ Assay. TCRdb re-hosts the immuneACCESS table, in-frame sequences only. Its copies lack some clones; in the studies checked, an unresolved V gene accounts for under half of them, and the cause for the rest is not known. The sample contains tens of thousands of clones, 75% to 90% of them found a single time. The top ten clones comprise 25% to 30% of the sample.

This specimen consisted of CD4+ or CD8+ T cells sorted from blood, obtained in a trial of the OX40 agonist ivuxolimab. The receptor was isolated from an adult with an advanced solid tumor such as melanoma, head and neck, liver or kidney cancer. In this chain, TRBV11-2 is recombined with TRBJ2-7; TRBD2 is perhaps the D gene, given 6 matching bases. The nucleotide sequence reads TGTGCCAGCAGCTTAGAGGGGGGTTACGAGCAGTACTTC. It translates to CASSLEGGYEQYF.